The T cell receptor (beta chain) described here comes from a study of type 1 regulatory T cells. Across the whole study: An in vitro protocol generated T-allo10, a Tr1-enriched, alloantigen-specific CD4 T cell product.

In TCRdb, the reads were re-called with MiXCR into one record per CDR3 protein. The repertoire includes 5,500 to 7,000 distinct CDR3 sequences, roughly a quarter of them detected once, and 7.5% to 8.5% sits in the top ten. Germline trimming cut 1 base from V and 6 bases from J; bases unmatched to any gene: 3. CDR3 size: 14 residues. The V gene's germline CDR1 is DFQATT and CDR2 SNEGSKA (reference sequence). T-allo10 cells from the graft donor were described as anergic, host-alloantigen-specific, and alloantigen-specific suppressors. A word on this clonotype: The antigen remains unidentified.

J is TRBJ2-1 and V is TRBV20-1, with TRBD1 matching 10 bases. What was sequenced was cultured T cells, either the whole culture or a sorted T cell fraction (not recorded which). Subset reported: Tr1-enriched cell product generated in vitro against host alloantigens. The clonotype originates from a human donor in good health. The CDR3 protein is CSARGDRGGNEQFF. The CDR3 nucleotides are TGCAGTGCTAGAGGGGACAGGGGCGGCAATGAGCAGTTCTTC.